The present T cell receptor (beta chain) was sequenced within a study of shared clonotypes between healthy human individuals. Study details: A donor's plate count was three for CD4 naive and three for CD4 memory; CD8 naive had two and CD8 memory one.

As regards this clone: The antigen remains undetermined.

Repertoires were generated with immunoSEQ multiplex PCR, while TCRdb's copy carries only in-frame clones and drops some. The sample has about 2.1 million clones; approximately 92% are singletons. Trimming removed 0 bases from V and 2 bases from J, with 12 bases in between. CDR3 size: 15 residues. The V gene's germline CDR1 is SGHNT and CDR2 YYREEE (reference sequence). Only CD45RO-negative cells positively selected for CCR7 counted as naive CD8 cells, so terminally differentiated effector memory CD45RA+ cells were excluded. General study points: Shared clonotypes: about 5.3% naive CD4, approximately 3.4% naive CD8, under 2.5% memory CD4, roughly 0.4% memory CD8. The four-donor shared clonotypes exceeded non-shared clonotypes in generation probability, with non-shared ones scoring lower.

This TCR was sampled from a man aged 18 to 29 in good health. Some clones in this sample may be carry-over from other donors' samples. This chain joins TRBV5-4 and TRBJ2-7; the D is unclear. Sequenced: naive CD8+ T cells from PBMCs. CDR3 loop: CASSLAPSSTYEQYF. CDR3 in DNA: TGTGCCAGCAGCTTGGCCCCTAGTTCCACCTACGAGCAGTACTTC. The whole variable domain, remainder taken from reference TRBV5-4 and TRBJ2-7, is ETGVTQSPTHLIKTRGQQVTLRCSSQSGHNTVSWYQQALGQGPQFIFQYYREEENGRGNFPPRFSGLQFPNYSSELNVNALELDDSALYLCASSLAPSSTYEQYFGPGTRLTVT.